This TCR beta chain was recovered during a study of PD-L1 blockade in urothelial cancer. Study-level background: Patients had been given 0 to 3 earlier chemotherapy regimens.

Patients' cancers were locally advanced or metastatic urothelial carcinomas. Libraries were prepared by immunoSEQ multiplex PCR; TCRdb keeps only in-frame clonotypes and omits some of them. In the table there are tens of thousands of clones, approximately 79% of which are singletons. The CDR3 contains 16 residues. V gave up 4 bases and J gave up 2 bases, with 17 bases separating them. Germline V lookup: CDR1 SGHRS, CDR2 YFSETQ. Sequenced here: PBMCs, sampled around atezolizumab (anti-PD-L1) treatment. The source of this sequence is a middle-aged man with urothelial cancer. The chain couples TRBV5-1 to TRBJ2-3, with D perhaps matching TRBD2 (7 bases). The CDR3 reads CASSRTPAGATDTQYF. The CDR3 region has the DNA TGCGCCAGCAGCCGGACCCCCGCGGGGGCCACAGATACGCAGTATTTT.